These 16 T cell receptor beta chains were sequenced from one sample in a study of shared clonotypes between healthy human individuals. Here immunoSEQ multiplex PCR was the method, and the copy in TCRdb shows in-frame clones only, minus some. Of some 740,000 clones listed, 85% to 95% are singletons. Positively selected for CCR7, the CD45RO-negative cells used as naive CD8 cells excluded terminally differentiated effector memory CD45RA+ cells. The sample was naive CD8+ T cells sorted from blood. Receptors were obtained from a man aged 25-45 years in good health.

J is TRBJ1-2 and V is TRBV6-6; a possible D gene is TRBD1 (5 bases). CDR3 length equals 13 residues. Germline lookup yields CDR1 MNHNY and CDR2 SVGAGI (reference sequence). V was shortened by 6 bases and J by 3 bases, with 11 bases between the two germline ends. CDR3 protein: CASSRAGDYGYTF. In DNA, the CDR3 is TGTGCCAGCAGCCGGGCGGGGGACTATGGCTACACCTTC.

In its sample, this clone was seen a few times. The rearrangement uses TRBV9 and TRBJ2-7, with 12 bases fitting TRBD2. Germline CDR1 SGDLS, CDR2 YYNGEE. CDR3 length equals 16 residues. Losses at the gene ends were 4 bases for V and 2 bases for J; bases not matched to a gene: 7. The CDR3 loop reads CASSTSTSGSPYEQYF. For the CDR3, the DNA is TGTGCCAGCAGCACCTCGACTAGCGGGAGTCCCTACGAGCAGTACTTC.

This chain connects TRBV9 to TRBJ2-1; D is perhaps TRBD1 (6 bases). Trimming stripped 1 base from V and 10 bases from J, with 39 bases between. Germline V lookup: CDR1 SGDLS, CDR2 YYNGEE. The CDR3 covers 22 residues. The CDR3 DNA reads TGTGCCAGCAGCGTACCCGGCCCCGCATATCAGGGGCCGAGCCCCAGCAGGCTAGAGCAGTTCTTC. Translated, it gives CASSVPGPAYQGPSPSRLEQFF.

The rearrangement links TRBV19 to TRBJ2-5; 9 nucleotides line up with TRBD2. The J call is in doubt because the DNA end fits TRBJ2-7 better. CDR3 size: 12 residues. CDR1 LNHDA and CDR2 SQIVND come from the germline V gene (reference sequence). The CDR3 protein is CASSGRNYEQYF. DNA for the CDR3: TGTGCCAGCAGCGGGAGGAACTACGAGCAGTACTTC.

The chain uses TRBV30 and TRBJ2-7, with a weak D call TRBD2 (5 bases). The CDR3 spans 15 residues. Trimming pared 4 bases from V and 4 bases from J, leaving 20 bases between. The V gene's germline CDR1 is GTSNPN and CDR2 SVGIG (reference sequence). CDR3 bases: TGTGCCTGGACCCCCGCGGAAATACTAGGATACGAGCAGTACTTC. It encodes CAWTPAEILGYEQYF.

V usage is TRBV19 and J usage is TRBJ2-5; no definite D call. CDR3 length: 11 residues. V was pared by 4 bases and J by 1 base, with 1 base between. Germline CDR1 is LNHDA and CDR2 is SQIVND (reference sequence). CDR3 DNA sequence: TGTGCCAGTAGTAGCCAAGAGACCCAGTACTTC. Protein: CASSSQETQYF.

V is TRBV29-1 and J is TRBJ2-6, with D perhaps TRBD2 (6 bases). CDR3 length equals 17 residues. Germline values: CDR1 SQVTM, CDR2 ANQGSEA. V was pared by 1 base and J by 2 bases, with 15 bases between. The CDR3 DNA sequence: TGCAGCGTTGAAGGCCTACCCGGCGGGGCTGGGGCCAACGTCCTGACTTTC. Protein sequence: CSVEGLPGGAGANVLTF. Drawing the rest from reference TRBV29-1 and TRBJ2-6, the complete variable domain is SAVISQKPSRDICQRGTSLTIQCQVDSQVTMMFWYRQQPGQSLTLIATANQGSEATYESGFVIDKFPISRPNLTFSTLTVSNMSPEDSSIYLCSVEGLPGGAGANVLTFGAGSRLTVL.

This chain uses TRBV7-2 with TRBJ2-7; TRBD2 aligns across 8 bases. The CDR3 consists of 18 residues. Germline trimming cut 8 bases from V and 7 bases from J; bases unmatched to any gene: 25. The germline V gene has CDR1 SGHTA and CDR2 FQGNSA. The CDR3 sequence: CASVESGRGVRVAGEQYF. For the CDR3, the DNA is TGTGCCAGCGTTGAGAGCGGGAGAGGAGTAAGGGTCGCGGGTGAGCAGTACTTC.

This chain joins TRBV11-3 and TRBJ2-7, with 7 positions matching TRBD1. CDR1 and CDR2 (germline): SGHNT, YENEEA. The CDR3 is 13 amino acids. The J segment lost 6 bases and the V segment lost 5 bases, leaving 7 bases of the junction unmatched. The CDR3 sequence is CASSQTGYLEQYF. CDR3 nucleotides: TGTGCCAGCAGCCAGACAGGGTATCTCGAGCAGTACTTC.

The J gene is TRBJ2-1, the V gene TRBV10-1; D gene uncertain. The CDR3 is 13 residues long. V shed 6 bases and J shed 6 bases, with 12 bases lying between them. Per germline, CDR1 WNHNN and CDR2 SYGVQD (reference sequence). Here the CDR3 DNA reads TGCGCCAGCAGGGACGGAAGAAGCAATGAGCAGTTCTTC. It yields the protein CASRDGRSNEQFF.

The V and J genes are TRBV19 and TRBJ2-2; the D gene is possibly TRBD1 (8 bases). The ends were cut back, 11 bases at V and 3 bases at J, with 19 bases in the middle. This CDR3 region has 15 residues. Germline CDR1 is LNHDA and CDR2 is SQIVND (reference sequence). The CDR3: CAHRGRLADTGELFF. In nucleotides, the CDR3 is TGTGCCCACAGGGGGAGGCTAGCGGACACCGGGGAGCTGTTTTTT.

There are a few counts of this clone. Different DNA sequences within this sample yield the same CDR3. V and J are TRBV27 and TRBJ2-7; D is uncertain. Trimming removed 2 bases at V and 5 bases at J, with 7 bases between. The CDR3 length is 12 residues. Germline V gene data show CDR1 as MNHEY and CDR2 as SMNVEV (reference sequence). In nucleotides, the CDR3 is TGTGCCAGCAGTTTACTTGGAGACGAGCAGTACTTC. Protein: CASSLLGDEQYF.

The rearrangement links TRBV30 to TRBJ2-7, with 12 bases matching TRBD2. Per germline, CDR1 GTSNPN and CDR2 SVGIG (reference sequence). The CDR3 contains 13 residues. J was trimmed by 6 bases and V by 4 bases; bases with no gene match: 4. The CDR3 region is CAWNGLAGPEQYF. The CDR3, as DNA: TGTGCCTGGAACGGACTAGCGGGACCCGAGCAGTACTTC.

The chain employs TRBV18 and TRBJ1-2; D might be TRBD1 (6 bases). Germline loops: CDR1 KGHSH, CDR2 LQKENI. The V and J ends lost 3 bases and 5 bases respectively, with 19 bases between them. The CDR3 totals 16 residues. For the CDR3, the DNA is TGTGCCAGCTCACCTACACCACCGACAGGCGGGTATGGCTACACCTTC. Amino acid sequence: CASSPTPPTGGYGYTF.

DNA for the CDR3: TGTGCCAGCAGATACTCGGACCGCTACACCTTC. Protein sequence: CASRYSDRYTF. The gene calls are TRBV25-1 and TRBJ1-2; no reliable D call. Germline V gene data show CDR1 as MGHDK and CDR2 as SYGVNS. Trimming left V 6 bases short and J 9 bases short, with 11 bases between. This CDR3 is 11 amino acids long.

The chain links TRBV7-9 to TRBJ1-1; D ambiguous. CDR3 size: 11 residues. CDR1 is SEHNR, CDR2 FQNEAQ, per germline (reference sequence). With 4 bases removed from V and 7 bases from J, the gap between germline ends came to 7 bases. The CDR3 DNA reads TGTGCCAGCAGCTCCAGAAGTGAAGCTTTCTTT. Translated: CASSSRSEAFF.